These 24 T cell receptor beta chains were all obtained from the same sample, sequenced in a study of cytomegalovirus exposure and HLA in healthy donors. 13 Jbeta primers and 60 Vbeta primers were used for the PCR. Here immunoSEQ multiplex PCR was the method, and the copy in TCRdb shows in-frame clones only, minus some. The profile covers 110,000 to 150,000 clones, with around 72% appearing a single time and around an eighth taken by the ten largest. Sequenced input: PBMCs. The receptors here all came from a human donor in good health.

V and J are TRBV27 and TRBJ2-1; 8 nucleotides line up with TRBD1. The length of the CDR3 is 15 residues. The V gene's germline CDR1 is MNHEY and CDR2 SMNVEV (reference sequence). V trimming: 5 bases; J trimming: 2 bases; junction bases outside the gene matches: 5. CDR3 sequence reads: CASSPTGGTYNEQFF. The DNA for the CDR3 is TGTGCCAGCAGTCCCACAGGGGGAACCTACAATGAGCAGTTCTTC.

The V gene is TRBV28, the J gene TRBJ2-7, with D possibly TRBD1 on 5 matching bases. Trimming took 5 bases from V and 5 from J, leaving 7 bases between them. The CDR3 consists of 11 residues. The germline gives CDR1 MDHEN, CDR2 SYDVKM. The CDR3: CASSGRDEQYF. CDR3 nucleotides: TGTGCCAGCAGTGGCAGGGACGAGCAGTACTTC. Full variable domain (missing parts from reference TRBV28 and TRBJ2-7): DVKVTQSSRYLVKRTGEKVFLECVQDMDHENMFWYRQDPGLGLRLIYFSYDVKMKEKGDIPEGYSVSREKKERFSLILESASTNQTSMYLCASSGRDEQYFGPGTRLTVT.

V gene TRBV19 combines with J gene TRBJ2-2; possibly TRBD1 for D (5 bases). The CDR3 is 15 residues long. Trimming removed 7 bases from V and 1 base from J, with 13 bases in between. In germline, CDR1 is LNHDA, CDR2 SQIVND (reference sequence). The CDR3 spells CASMSGAGNTGELFF. The CDR3 DNA reads TGTGCCAGTATGAGTGGGGCAGGGAACACCGGGGAGCTGTTTTTT.

The chain carries TRBV5-1 and TRBJ2-7; 15 positions match TRBD2. CDR1 is SGHRS, CDR2 YFSETQ, per germline. Trimming at V came to 0 bases and at J to 4 bases, leaving 2 bases not matched to a gene. The CDR3 length is 16 residues. CDR3 amino acids: CASSLEGLAGGYEQYF. DNA for the CDR3: TGCGCCAGCAGCTTGGAGGGACTAGCGGGAGGTTACGAGCAGTACTTC.

V is TRBV5-5 and J is TRBJ2-1, with 10 bases that match TRBD2. Germline trimming cut 1 base from V and 7 bases from J; bases unmatched to any gene: 17. CDR3 length: 19 residues. The germline CDR1 and CDR2 sequences are SGHKS and YYEKEE (reference sequence). CDR3 coding DNA: TGTGCCAGCAGCTTGTCGCCCGTACTAGCGGGGAGGTTCGTAAATGAGCAGTTCTTC. Amino acid sequence: CASSLSPVLAGRFVNEQFF.

This rearrangement joins TRBV19 to TRBJ1-1; possibly TRBD1 for D (6 bases). The CDR3 contains 13 residues. Trimming cost V 6 bases and J 2 bases, with 10 bases left between them. Germline V gene lookup returns CDR1 LNHDA and CDR2 SQIVND (reference sequence). Written as DNA, the CDR3 is TGTGCCAGTAGGTACAGGGACAACACTGAAGCTTTCTTT. It yields the protein CASRYRDNTEAFF.

The chain uses TRBV19 and TRBJ1-1, with TRBD1 as a possible D gene (5 bases). The CDR3 spans 15 residues. From germline, CDR1 is LNHDA and CDR2 SQIVND (reference sequence). V was cut by 3 bases and J by 0 bases, with 11 bases left in between. The CDR3 loop is CASSIFGQLNTEAFF. In DNA, the CDR3 is TGTGCCAGTAGTATCTTCGGACAATTGAACACTGAAGCTTTCTTT.

This sequence joins TRBV13 and TRBJ1-1, with 9 bases that match TRBD1. This CDR3 spans 16 amino acids. Germline V gene data show CDR1 as PRHDT and CDR2 as FYEKMQ (reference sequence). V lost 5 bases, J lost 0 bases, and 7 bases stayed unmatched. CDR3 in DNA: TGTGCCAGCAGCGATTACAGGGGGCTAATGAACACTGAAGCTTTCTTT. It is translated as CASSDYRGLMNTEAFF.

The rearrangement uses TRBV27 and TRBJ1-6, with 10 bases matching TRBD1. J gave up 5 bases and V 10 bases, and 14 bases lay outside the gene matches. This CDR3 contains 17 residues. From germline, CDR1 is MNHEY and CDR2 SMNVEV (reference sequence). CDR3 DNA sequence: TGTGCCATCGGGACAGGGGCTCGGGGAAACAATAATTCACCCCTCCACTTT. This encodes CAIGTGARGNNNSPLHF.

This rearrangement joins TRBV11-3 to TRBJ2-3, with TRBD1 matching 9 bases. J lost 3 bases, V lost 4 bases, and 11 bases had no gene match. This CDR3 region has 17 residues. CDR1 and CDR2 (germline): SGHNT, YENEEA. The CDR3 nucleotides read TGTGCCAGCAGCTCCCACAGGGGGCAAGTCGGGACAGATACGCAGTATTTT. Translated, it gives CASSSHRGQVGTDTQYF.

This clone was picked up a small number of times. J is TRBJ2-2 and V is TRBV15; the D gene is possibly TRBD1 (6 bases). Germline lookup yields CDR1 LNHNV and CDR2 YYDKDF (reference sequence). The V end was cut by 2 bases, the J end by 3 bases, with 13 bases between. The CDR3 contains 16 residues. The CDR3, as DNA: TGTGCCACCAGCAGACACAGGGTCGTAGACACCGGGGAGCTGTTTTTT. It codes for CATSRHRVVDTGELFF.

This clone was observed a handful of times. The chain uses TRBV2 and TRBJ1-1; D ambiguous. The CDR3 is 14 amino acids. V was clipped by 3 bases and J by 1 base, with 9 bases between them. Germline V gene data show CDR1 as SNHLY and CDR2 as FYNNEI. CDR3 DNA: TGTGCCAGCAGTGATACCAGGCAGAACACTGAAGCTTTCTTT. Residues: CASSDTRQNTEAFF.

This clone occurred a few times. This chain uses TRBV9 with TRBJ2-7; TRBD1 is a possible D gene (6 bases). With 4 bases removed from V and 3 bases from J, the gap between germline ends came to 14 bases. From germline, CDR1 is SGDLS and CDR2 YYNGEE. The CDR3 is 14 amino acids. The CDR3 here is CASSLGDTNYEQYF. CDR3 DNA sequence: TGTGCCAGCAGCTTAGGGGACACCAACTACGAGCAGTACTTC.

V is TRBV7-8 and J is TRBJ2-5, with 12 bases aligning to TRBD1. The CDR3 is 15 amino acids. Unmatched junction bases numbered 7, after V lost 6 bases and J lost 5 bases. Germline values: CDR1 SGHVS, CDR2 FQNEAQ. DNA of the CDR3: TGTGCCAGCAGGCCAGGGACAGGGGGCTGGGAGACCCAGTACTTC. Translated, it gives CASRPGTGGWETQYF. Filled out from reference TRBV7-8 and TRBJ2-5, the complete variable domain reads GAGVSQSPRYKVAKRGQDVALRCDPISGHVSLFWYQQALGQGPEFLTYFQNEAQLDKSGLPSDRFFAERPEGSVSTLKIQRTQQEDSAVYLCASRPGTGGWETQYFGPGTRLLVL.

V usage is TRBV2 and J usage is TRBJ2-5, with TRBD2 matching over 11 bases. Gene TRBJ2-7 matches the end of the DNA better, so the J call may be wrong. Germline CDR1 and CDR2: SNHLY and FYNNEI. The CDR3 loop spans 18 amino acids. CDR3 amino acids: CASSDVVAGGPESYEQYF. The CDR3 bases are TGTGCCAGCAGTGATGTGGTAGCGGGGGGGCCTGAGTCCTACGAGCAGTACTTC.

In DNA, the CDR3 is TGTGCCAGCAGCTACGGCGGTAATCAGCCCCAGCATTTT. This gives the protein CASSYGGNQPQHF. This chain uses TRBV7-8 with TRBJ1-5, with D unresolved. V was shortened by 4 bases and J by 4 bases, with 8 bases between the two germline ends. The CDR3 is 13 amino acids. Germline V gives CDR1 SGHVS, CDR2 FQNEAQ.

J is TRBJ1-6 and V is TRBV14, with 9 bases aligning to TRBD1. The V gene's germline CDR1 is SGHDN and CDR2 FVKESK. This CDR3 has 15 amino acids. The V segment lost 4 bases and the J segment 8 bases; nucleotides outside the gene matches: 6. The CDR3 nucleotides are TGTGCCAGCAGCCTCCGGGACAGGGTTTATTCACCCCTCCACTTT. It translates to CASSLRDRVYSPLHF.

The V call is TRBV9, the J call TRBJ2-7; 14 bases line up with TRBD2. V lost 3 bases to trimming and J lost 3 bases; unmatched junction nucleotides: 2. The CDR3 length is 15 residues. The germline CDR1 and CDR2 sequences are SGDLS and YYNGEE. The CDR3 coding sequence is TGTGCCAGCAGCGCGGGACTAGCGGGAGACTACGAGCAGTACTTC. Its translation: CASSAGLAGDYEQYF.

V is TRBV9 and J is TRBJ1-1, with D hard to call. The CDR3 runs to 19 residues. V gave up 4 bases and J gave up 4 bases, with 29 bases separating them. The germline V gene encodes CDR1 SGDLS and CDR2 YYNGEE. In nucleotides, the CDR3 is TGTGCCAGCAGCTTCCCTGTGAAGGAGGGAGAGAGGACGGTCACTGAAGCTTTCTTT. Amino acid sequence: CASSFPVKEGERTVTEAFF. Full variable domain (missing parts from reference TRBV9 and TRBJ1-1): DSGVTQTPKHLITATGQRVTLRCSPRSGDLSVYWYQQSLDQGLQFLIQYYNGEERAKGNILERFSAQQFPDLHSELNLSSLELGDSALYFCASSFPVKEGERTVTEAFFGQGTRLTVV.

A few counts support this clone. CDR3 sequence reads: CASSPRYPGAGSAYEQYF. CDR3 sequence (DNA): TGTGCCAGCAGCCCCCGATATCCTGGTGCGGGATCTGCCTACGAGCAGTACTTC. V gene TRBV11-2 combines with J gene TRBJ2-7; D might be TRBD2 (6 bases). Trimming took off 5 bases at V and 2 bases at J, with 25 bases between the two ends. Germline lookup yields CDR1 SGHAT and CDR2 FQNNGV. The CDR3 covers 18 residues.

The rearrangement joins TRBV25-1 to TRBJ2-1; 9 bases align to TRBD1. Germline CDR1 MGHDK, CDR2 SYGVNS. V lost 4 bases to trimming and J lost 6 bases; unmatched junction nucleotides: 7. The CDR3 consists of 15 residues. The CDR3 is CASSVTGGVINEQFF. Here the CDR3 DNA reads TGTGCCAGCAGTGTTACAGGGGGCGTCATCAATGAGCAGTTCTTC.

This clone was detected only once. The V gene is TRBV29-1, the J gene TRBJ2-1; no firm D call. CDR3 length equals 13 residues. With 1 base removed from V and 6 bases from J, the gap between germline ends came to 10 bases. The germline CDR1 and CDR2 sequences are SQVTM and ANQGSEA. CDR3 sequence reads: CSVEVTTLNEQFF. In nucleotides, the CDR3 is TGCAGCGTTGAAGTCACAACGCTCAATGAGCAGTTCTTC.

The chain has TRBV2 and TRBJ1-5; D is unclear. The germline gives CDR1 SNHLY, CDR2 FYNNEI. The CDR3 extends over 13 amino acids. Between the trimmed V and J ends, which lost 2 bases and 5 bases, there was a span of 7 bases. This CDR3 is CASSESTYQPQHF. The CDR3 region has the DNA TGTGCCAGCAGTGAATCCACTTATCAGCCCCAGCATTTT.

The chain has TRBV15 and TRBJ1-1, with 11 bases lining up with TRBD1. The V gene's germline CDR1 is LNHNV and CDR2 YYDKDF (reference sequence). Trimming took 2 bases from V and 5 from J; bases not matched to a gene: 4. There are 15 residues in the CDR3. The CDR3 bases are TGTGCCACCAGCAGACCCGGGACAGGGGGGACTGAAGCTTTCTTT. Its protein product is CATSRPGTGGTEAFF.